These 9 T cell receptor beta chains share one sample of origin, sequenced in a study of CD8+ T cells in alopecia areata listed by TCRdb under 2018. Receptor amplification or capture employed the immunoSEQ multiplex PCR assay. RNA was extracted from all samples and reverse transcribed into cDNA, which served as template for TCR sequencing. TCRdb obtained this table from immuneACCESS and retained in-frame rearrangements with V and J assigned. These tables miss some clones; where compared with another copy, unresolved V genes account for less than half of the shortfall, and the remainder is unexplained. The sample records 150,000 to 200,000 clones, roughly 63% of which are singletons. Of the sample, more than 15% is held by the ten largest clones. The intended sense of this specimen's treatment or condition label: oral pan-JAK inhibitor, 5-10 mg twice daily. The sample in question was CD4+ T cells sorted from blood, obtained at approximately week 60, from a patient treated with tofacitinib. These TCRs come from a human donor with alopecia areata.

CDR3 sequence (DNA): TGCGCCAGCAGCCCAGAGATTACCGGGGAGCTGTTTTTT. Encoded protein: CASSPEITGELFF. V usage is TRBV5-1 and J usage is TRBJ2-2, with D uncertain. The CDR3 totals 13 residues. CDR1 is SGHRS, CDR2 YFSETQ, per germline. The V gene lost 4 bases and the J gene lost 5 bases, with 9 bases spanning the gap.

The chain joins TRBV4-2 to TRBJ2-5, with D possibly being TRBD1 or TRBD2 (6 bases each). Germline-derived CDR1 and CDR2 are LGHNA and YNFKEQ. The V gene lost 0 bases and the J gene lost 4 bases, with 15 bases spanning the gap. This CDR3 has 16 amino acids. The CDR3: CASSQDPGGRGETQYF. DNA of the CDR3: TGTGCCAGCAGCCAAGACCCCGGGGGCCGGGGAGAGACCCAGTACTTC.

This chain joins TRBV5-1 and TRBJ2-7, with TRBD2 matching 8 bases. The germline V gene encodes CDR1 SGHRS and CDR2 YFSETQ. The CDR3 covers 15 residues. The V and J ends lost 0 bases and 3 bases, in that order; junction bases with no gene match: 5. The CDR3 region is CASSLGGSGNYEQYF. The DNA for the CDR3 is TGCGCCAGCAGCTTGGGTGGTAGCGGGAACTACGAGCAGTACTTC.

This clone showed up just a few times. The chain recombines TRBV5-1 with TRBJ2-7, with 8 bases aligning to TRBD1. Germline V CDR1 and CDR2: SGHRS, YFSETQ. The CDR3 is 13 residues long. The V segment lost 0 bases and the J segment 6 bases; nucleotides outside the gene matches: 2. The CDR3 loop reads CASSLAGQGEQYF. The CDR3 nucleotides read TGCGCCAGCAGCTTGGCCGGACAGGGCGAGCAGTACTTC.

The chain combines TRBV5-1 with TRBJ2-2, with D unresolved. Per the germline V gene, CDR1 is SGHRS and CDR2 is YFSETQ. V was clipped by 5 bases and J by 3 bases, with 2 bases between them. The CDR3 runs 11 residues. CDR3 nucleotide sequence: TGCGCCAGCAGTGACACCGGGGAGCTGTTTTTT. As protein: CASSDTGELFF. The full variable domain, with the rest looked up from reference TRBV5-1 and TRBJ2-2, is KAGVTQTPRYLIKTRGQQVTLSCSPISGHRSVSWYQQTPGQGLQFLFEYFSETQRNKGNFPGRFSGRQFSNSRSEMNVSTLELGDSALYLCASSDTGELFFGEGSRLTVL.

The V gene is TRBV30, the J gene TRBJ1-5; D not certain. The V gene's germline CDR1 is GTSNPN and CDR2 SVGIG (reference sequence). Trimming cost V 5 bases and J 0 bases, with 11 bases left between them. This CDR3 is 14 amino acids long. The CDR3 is CAWGRFHSNQPQHF. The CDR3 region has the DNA TGTGCCTGGGGTCGGTTCCATAGCAATCAGCCCCAGCATTTT.

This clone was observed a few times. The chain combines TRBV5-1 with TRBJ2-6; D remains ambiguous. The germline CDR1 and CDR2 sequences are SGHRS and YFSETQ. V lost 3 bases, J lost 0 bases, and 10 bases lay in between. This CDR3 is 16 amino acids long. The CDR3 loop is CASSSGRTSGANVLTF. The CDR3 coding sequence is TGCGCCAGCAGCTCCGGACGGACCTCTGGGGCCAACGTCCTGACTTTC.

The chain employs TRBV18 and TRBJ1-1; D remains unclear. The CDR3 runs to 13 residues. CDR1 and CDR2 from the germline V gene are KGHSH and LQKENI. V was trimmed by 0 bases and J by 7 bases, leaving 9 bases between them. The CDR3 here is CASSPPSGDEAFF. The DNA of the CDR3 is TGTGCCAGCTCACCACCCTCCGGGGATGAAGCTTTCTTT.

This CDR3 is CATSRARQETQYF. The CDR3 DNA follows: TGTGCCACCAGCAGAGCTCGACAAGAGACCCAGTACTTC. The chain combines TRBV15 with TRBJ2-5; D not resolved. Germline CDR1 is LNHNV and CDR2 is YYDKDF (reference sequence). The V end lost 1 base, the J end lost 2 bases, and 5 bases lay between the germline ends. The CDR3 covers 13 residues.